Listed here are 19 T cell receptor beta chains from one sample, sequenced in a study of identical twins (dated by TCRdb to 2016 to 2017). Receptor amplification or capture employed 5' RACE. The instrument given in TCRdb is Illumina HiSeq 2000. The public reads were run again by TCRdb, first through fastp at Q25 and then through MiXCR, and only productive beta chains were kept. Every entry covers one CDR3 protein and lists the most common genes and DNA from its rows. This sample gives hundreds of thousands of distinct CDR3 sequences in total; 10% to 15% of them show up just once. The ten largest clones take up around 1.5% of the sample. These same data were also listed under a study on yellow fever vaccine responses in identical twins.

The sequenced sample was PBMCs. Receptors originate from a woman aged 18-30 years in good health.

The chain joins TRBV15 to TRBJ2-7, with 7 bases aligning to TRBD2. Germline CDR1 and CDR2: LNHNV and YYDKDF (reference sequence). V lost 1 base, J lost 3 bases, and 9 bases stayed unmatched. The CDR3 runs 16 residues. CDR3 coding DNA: TGTGCCACCAGCAGAGGGTTGCGCGGGAGAGACTACGAGCAGTACTTC. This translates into CATSRGLRGRDYEQYF.

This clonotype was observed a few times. The CDR3 nucleotides read TGTGCCAGCAGCAAAGGAGGCCAGGGGAATGAAAAACTGTTTTTT. Its protein product is CASSKGGQGNEKLFF. V is TRBV7-8 and J is TRBJ1-4, with D possibly TRBD1 on 6 matching bases. The germline gives CDR1 SGHVS, CDR2 FQNEAQ. V was pared by 5 bases and J by 5 bases, with 15 bases between. This CDR3 region has 15 residues.

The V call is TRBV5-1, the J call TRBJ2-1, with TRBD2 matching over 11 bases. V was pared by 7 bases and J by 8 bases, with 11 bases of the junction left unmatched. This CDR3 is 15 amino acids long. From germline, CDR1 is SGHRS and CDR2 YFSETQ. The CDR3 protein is CASRVAGGPSDEQFF. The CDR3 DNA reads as TGCGCCAGCCGGGTAGCGGGAGGGCCGAGCGATGAGCAGTTCTTC.

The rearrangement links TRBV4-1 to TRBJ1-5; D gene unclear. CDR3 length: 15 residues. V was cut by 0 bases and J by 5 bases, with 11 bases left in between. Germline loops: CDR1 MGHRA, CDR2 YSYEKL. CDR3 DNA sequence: TGCGCCAGCAGCCAAGATTTTGGGATGTATCAGCCCCAGCATTTT. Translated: CASSQDFGMYQPQHF.

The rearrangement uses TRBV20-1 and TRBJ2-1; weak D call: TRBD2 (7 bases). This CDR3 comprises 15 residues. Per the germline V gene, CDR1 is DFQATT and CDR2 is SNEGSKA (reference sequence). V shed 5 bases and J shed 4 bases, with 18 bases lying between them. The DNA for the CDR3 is TGCAGTGCTTCGGGGGGCAGGGGAAATTACAATGAGCAGTTCTTC. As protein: CSASGGRGNYNEQFF.

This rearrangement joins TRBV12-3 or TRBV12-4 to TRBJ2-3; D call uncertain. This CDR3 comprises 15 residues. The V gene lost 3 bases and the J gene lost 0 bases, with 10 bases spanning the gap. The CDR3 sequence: CASSLLSVSTDTQYF. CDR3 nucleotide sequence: TGTGCCAGCAGTTTGCTCTCCGTTAGCACAGATACGCAGTATTTT.

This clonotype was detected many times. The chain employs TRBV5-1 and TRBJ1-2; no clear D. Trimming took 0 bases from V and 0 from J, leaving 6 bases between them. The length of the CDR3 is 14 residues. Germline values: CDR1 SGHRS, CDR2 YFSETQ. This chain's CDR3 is CASSLEQPNYGYTF. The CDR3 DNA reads TGCGCCAGCAGCTTGGAACAGCCTAACTATGGCTACACCTTC.

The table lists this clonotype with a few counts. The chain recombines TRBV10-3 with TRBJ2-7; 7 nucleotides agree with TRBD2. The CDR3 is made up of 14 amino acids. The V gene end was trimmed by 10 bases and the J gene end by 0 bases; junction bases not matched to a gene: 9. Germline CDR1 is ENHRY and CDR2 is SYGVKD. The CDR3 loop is CATTAGGSSYEQYF. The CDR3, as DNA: TGTGCCACCACGGCCGGGGGGAGCTCCTACGAGCAGTACTTC.

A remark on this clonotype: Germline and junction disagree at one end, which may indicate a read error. Here the CDR3 reads CCAFGEGAAGSYEQYF. The CDR3 bases are TGCTGTGCTTTCGGGGAGGGGGCCGCTGGGTCCTACGAGCAGTACTTC. This chain uses TRBV20-1 with TRBJ2-7; D possibly uses TRBD1 or TRBD2 (7 bases each). Per the germline V gene, CDR1 is DFQATT and CDR2 is SNEGSKA (reference sequence). The CDR3 has 16 amino acids.

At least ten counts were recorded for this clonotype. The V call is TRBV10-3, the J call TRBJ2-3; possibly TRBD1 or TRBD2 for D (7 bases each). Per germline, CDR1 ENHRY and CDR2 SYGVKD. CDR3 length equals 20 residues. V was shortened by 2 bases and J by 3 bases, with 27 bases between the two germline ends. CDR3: CAISEPRGGRGGSTTDTQYF. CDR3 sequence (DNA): TGTGCCATCAGTGAGCCCCGGGGCGGGAGAGGGGGCAGCACAACAGATACGCAGTATTTT.

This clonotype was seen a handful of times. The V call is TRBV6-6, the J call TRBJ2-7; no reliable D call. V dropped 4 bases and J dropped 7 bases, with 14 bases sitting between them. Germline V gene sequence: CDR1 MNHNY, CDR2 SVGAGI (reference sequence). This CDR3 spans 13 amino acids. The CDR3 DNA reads TGTGCCAGCAGTTCCCCCCCCGTCCGGGAGCAGTACTTC. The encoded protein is CASSSPPVREQYF.

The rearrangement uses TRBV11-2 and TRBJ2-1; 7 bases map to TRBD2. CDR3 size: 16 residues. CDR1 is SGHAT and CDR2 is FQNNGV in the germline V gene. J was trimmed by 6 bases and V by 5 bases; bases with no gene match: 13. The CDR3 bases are TGTGCCAGCAGCCTAAGGACTAGTATGGTTTCCAATGAGCAGTTCTTC. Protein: CASSLRTSMVSNEQFF.

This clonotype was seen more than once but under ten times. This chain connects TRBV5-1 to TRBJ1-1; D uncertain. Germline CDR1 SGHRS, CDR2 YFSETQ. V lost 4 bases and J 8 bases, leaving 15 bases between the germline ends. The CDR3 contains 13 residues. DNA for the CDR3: TGCGCCAGCAGCACCGGTGGCGGATTAGAAGCTTTCTTT. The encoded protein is CASSTGGGLEAFF.

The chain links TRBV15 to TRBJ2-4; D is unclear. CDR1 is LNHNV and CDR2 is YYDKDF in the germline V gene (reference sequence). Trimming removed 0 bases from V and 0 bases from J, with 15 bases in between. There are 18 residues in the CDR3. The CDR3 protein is CATSRDYLRVGAKNIQYF. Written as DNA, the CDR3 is TGTGCCACCAGCAGAGATTACTTAAGGGTTGGAGCCAAAAACATTCAGTACTTC.

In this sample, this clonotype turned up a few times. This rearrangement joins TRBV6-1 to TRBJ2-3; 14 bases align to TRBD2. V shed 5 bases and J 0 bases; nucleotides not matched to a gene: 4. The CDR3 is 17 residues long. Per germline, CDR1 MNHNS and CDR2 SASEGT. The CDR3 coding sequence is TGTGCCAGCAGTCCCCGACTAGCGGGGGGGAGCACAGATACGCAGTATTTT. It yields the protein CASSPRLAGGSTDTQYF.

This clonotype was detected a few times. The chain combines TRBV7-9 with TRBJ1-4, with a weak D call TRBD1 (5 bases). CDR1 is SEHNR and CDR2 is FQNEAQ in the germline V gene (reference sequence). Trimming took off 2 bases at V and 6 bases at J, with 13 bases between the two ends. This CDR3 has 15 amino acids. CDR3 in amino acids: CASSLWGGSDEKLFF. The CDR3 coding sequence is TGTGCCAGCAGCTTATGGGGGGGGTCGGATGAAAAACTGTTTTTT. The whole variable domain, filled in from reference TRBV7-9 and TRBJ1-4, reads DTGVSQNPRHKITKRGQNVTFRCDPISEHNRLYWYRQTLGQGPEFLTYFQNEAQLEKSRLLSDRFSAERPKGSFSTLEIQRTEQGDSAMYLCASSLWGGSDEKLFFGSGTQLSVL.

Written as DNA, the CDR3 is TGTGCCAGCAGCTTGTTGCCCCCACGGGGCTCCTACAATGAGCAGTTCTTC. This codes for CASSLLPPRGSYNEQFF. J is TRBJ2-1 and V is TRBV5-8; tentative D call: TRBD2 (5 bases). Trimming removed 1 base at V and 0 bases at J, with 14 bases between. Per the germline V gene, CDR1 is SGHTS and CDR2 is YDEGEE. The CDR3 runs to 17 residues.

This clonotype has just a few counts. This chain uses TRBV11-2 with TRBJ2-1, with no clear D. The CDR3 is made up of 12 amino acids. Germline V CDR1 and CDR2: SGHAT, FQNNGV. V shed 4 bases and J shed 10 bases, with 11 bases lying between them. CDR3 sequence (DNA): TGTGCCAGCAGCTATAACGGGTTAGAGCAGTTCTTC. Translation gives CASSYNGLEQFF.

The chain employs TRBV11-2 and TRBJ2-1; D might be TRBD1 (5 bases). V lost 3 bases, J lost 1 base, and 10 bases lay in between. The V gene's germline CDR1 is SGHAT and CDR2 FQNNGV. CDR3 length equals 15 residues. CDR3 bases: TGTGCCAGCAGCTTCGTCAGGGATTCCTACAATGAGCAGTTCTTC. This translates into CASSFVRDSYNEQFF.